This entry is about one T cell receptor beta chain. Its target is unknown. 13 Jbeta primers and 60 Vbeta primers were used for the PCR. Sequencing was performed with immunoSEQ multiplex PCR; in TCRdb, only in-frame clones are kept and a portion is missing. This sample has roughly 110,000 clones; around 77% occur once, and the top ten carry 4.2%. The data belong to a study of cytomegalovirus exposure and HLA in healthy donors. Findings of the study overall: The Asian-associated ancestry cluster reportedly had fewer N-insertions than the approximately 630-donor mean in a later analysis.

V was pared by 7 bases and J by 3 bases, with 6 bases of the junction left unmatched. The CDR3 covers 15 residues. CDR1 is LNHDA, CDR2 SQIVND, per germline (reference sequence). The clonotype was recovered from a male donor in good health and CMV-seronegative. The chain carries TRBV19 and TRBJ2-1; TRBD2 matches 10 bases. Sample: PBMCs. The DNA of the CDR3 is TGTGCCAGTACTAGGACTAGCGGCTACTACAATGAGCAGTTCTTC. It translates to CASTRTSGYYNEQFF.